This T cell receptor beta chain came from a study of T cell responses to AZD1222 COVID-19 vaccine. Overall study: Second-dose timings of about 4 or about 12 weeks were pooled. Notes on the study in general: Seropositive status at baseline applied to only a handful of AZD1222 recipients. Spike-specific TCRs gained breadth and depth after people received two AZD1222 doses.

Comments on this clone: What it binds is unknown.

V shed 2 bases, J shed 6 bases, and the junction held 19 bases outside the gene matches. The germline V gene encodes CDR1 MGHDK and CDR2 SYGVNS. The CDR3 consists of 18 residues. Profiled with immunoSEQ multiplex PCR; TCRdb holds only in-frame clones, not every one. The sample lists about 140,000 clones, 85% to 95% occurring once. This TCR came from an adult in good health. This chain links TRBV25-1 with TRBJ2-7, with 7 bases aligning to TRBD2. The specimen was peripheral blood, collected on day 0 of AZD1222 vaccination. CDR3 sequence: CASSERGNWDYSQSEQYF. The CDR3 DNA reads as TGTGCCAGCAGTGAACGGGGGAATTGGGACTACTCCCAAAGCGAGCAGTACTTC.